The following is a T cell receptor beta chain sequence with its context. A read error may produce the germline difference seen at one junction end. TCRdb ran MiXCR on the 5' RACE reads and lists one entry per CDR3 protein. The table records fewer than 80,000 distinct CDR3 sequences, 4% to 6% of them present only once. The data derive from a study of neurological immune-mediated disorders. The CDR3 consists of 12 residues. Sequencing used PBMCs. This receptor was obtained from a woman aged 45 to 65 with multiple sclerosis. This chain uses TRBV12-3 or TRBV12-4 with TRBJ1-5; D not certain. The CDR3: CASSFGRQPQNF. The CDR3 DNA follows: TGTGCCAGCAGTTTCGGGAGGCAGCCCCAGAATTTT.